The entry below describes one TCR beta chain. This sample is drawn from a study of blood T cell repertoires in COVID-19. The CDR3 spans 15 residues. With V trimmed by 4 bases and J by 0 bases, 5 bases remained unmatched. In germline, CDR1 is SNHLY, CDR2 FYNNEI. In the authors' workflow: The assay estimated nucleated cells by amplifying reference gene primers. Libraries were prepared by immunoSEQ multiplex PCR; TCRdb keeps only in-frame clonotypes and omits some of them. That table is the source of V, J and clone size, and D and trimming were worked out from the DNA. The table includes approximately 220,000 clones, around 84% detected once.

Sample: PBMCs or T cells enriched from blood (not recorded which). This TCR was sampled from a woman between 35 and 50 years old with acute COVID-19. This rearrangement joins TRBV2 to TRBJ1-1; 7 bases fit TRBD1. The CDR3 nucleotides are TGTGCCAGCAGTGCCGACAGGGCTATGAACACTGAAGCTTTCTTT. Translating it yields CASSADRAMNTEAFF.